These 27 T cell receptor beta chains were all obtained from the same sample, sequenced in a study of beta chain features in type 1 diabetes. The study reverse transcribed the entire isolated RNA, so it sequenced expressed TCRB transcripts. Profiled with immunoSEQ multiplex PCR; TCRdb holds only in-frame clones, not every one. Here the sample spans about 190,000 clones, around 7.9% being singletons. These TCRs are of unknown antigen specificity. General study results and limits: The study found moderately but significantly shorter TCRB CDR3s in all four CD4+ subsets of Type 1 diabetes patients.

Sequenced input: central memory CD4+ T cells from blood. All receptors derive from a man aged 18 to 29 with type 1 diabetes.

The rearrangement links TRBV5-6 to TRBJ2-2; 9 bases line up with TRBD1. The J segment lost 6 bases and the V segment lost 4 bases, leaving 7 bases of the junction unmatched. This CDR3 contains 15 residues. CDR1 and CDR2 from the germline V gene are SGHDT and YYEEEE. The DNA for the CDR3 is TGTGCCAGCAGCCAATGGGACAGGGCGGCCGGGGAGCTGTTTTTT. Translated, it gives CASSQWDRAAGELFF.

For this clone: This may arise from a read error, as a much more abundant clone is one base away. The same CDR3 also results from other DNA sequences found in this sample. CDR3 sequence (DNA): TGTGCCAGCAGCTTACAGGGGGCGGTGGAGACCCAGTACTTC. Its translation is CASSLQGAVETQYF. This sequence joins TRBV4-2 and TRBJ2-5, with 9 bases that match TRBD1. CDR1 LGHNA and CDR2 YNFKEQ come from the germline V gene. This CDR3 comprises 14 residues. V trimming: 5 bases; J trimming: 5 bases; junction bases outside the gene matches: 6.

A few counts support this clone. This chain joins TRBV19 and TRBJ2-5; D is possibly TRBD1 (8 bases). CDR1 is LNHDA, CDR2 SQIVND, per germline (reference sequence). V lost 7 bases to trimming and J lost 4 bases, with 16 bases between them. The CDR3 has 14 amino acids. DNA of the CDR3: TGTGCCAGTATGCAGACAGGGGAGGGAGAGACCCAGTACTTC. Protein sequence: CASMQTGEGETQYF.

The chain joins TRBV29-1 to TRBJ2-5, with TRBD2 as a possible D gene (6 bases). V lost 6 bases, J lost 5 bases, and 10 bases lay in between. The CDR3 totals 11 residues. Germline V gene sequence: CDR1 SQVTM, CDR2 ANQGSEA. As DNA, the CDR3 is TGCAGCGTGGCACGGGGGGAGACCCAGTACTTC. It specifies CSVARGETQYF. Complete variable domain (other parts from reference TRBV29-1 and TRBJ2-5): SAVISQKPSRDICQRGTSLTIQCQVDSQVTMMFWYRQQPGQSLTLIATANQGSEATYESGFVIDKFPISRPNLTFSTLTVSNMSPEDSSIYLCSVARGETQYFGPGTRLLVL.

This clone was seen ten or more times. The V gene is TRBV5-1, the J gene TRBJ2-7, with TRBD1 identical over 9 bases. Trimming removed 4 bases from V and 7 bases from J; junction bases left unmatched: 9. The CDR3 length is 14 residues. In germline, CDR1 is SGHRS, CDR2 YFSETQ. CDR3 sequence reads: CASSSTGGPLEQYF. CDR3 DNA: TGCGCCAGCAGCAGCACAGGGGGCCCATTGGAGCAGTACTTC.

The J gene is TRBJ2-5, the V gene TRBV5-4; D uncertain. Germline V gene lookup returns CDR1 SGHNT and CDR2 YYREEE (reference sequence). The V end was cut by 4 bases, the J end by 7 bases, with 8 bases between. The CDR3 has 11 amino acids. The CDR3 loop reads CASSPRVTQYF. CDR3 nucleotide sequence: TGTGCCAGCAGCCCACGGGTGACCCAGTACTTC.

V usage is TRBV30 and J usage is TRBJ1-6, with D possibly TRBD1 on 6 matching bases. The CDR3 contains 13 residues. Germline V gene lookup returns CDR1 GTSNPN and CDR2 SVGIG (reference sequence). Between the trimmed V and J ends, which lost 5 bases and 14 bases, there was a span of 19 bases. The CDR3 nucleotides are TGTGCCTGGGAGACAGGATCCTCGTCTTCCCTCCACTTT. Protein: CAWETGSSSSLHF.

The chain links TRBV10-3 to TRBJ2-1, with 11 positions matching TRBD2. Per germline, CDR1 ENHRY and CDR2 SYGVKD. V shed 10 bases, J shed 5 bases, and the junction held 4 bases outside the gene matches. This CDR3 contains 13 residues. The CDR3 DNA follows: TGTGCCAGCGGGACTAGCGGCAACAATGAGCAGTTCTTC. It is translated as CASGTSGNNEQFF.

The CDR3 loop is CASSFPQGNQPQHF. For the CDR3, the DNA is TGTGCCAGCAGTTTCCCGCAGGGAAATCAGCCCCAGCATTTT. The rearrangement uses TRBV28 and TRBJ1-5, with D tentatively TRBD1 (5 bases). The CDR3 consists of 14 residues. CDR1 is MDHEN, CDR2 SYDVKM, per germline. V lost 3 bases and J lost 4, with 10 bases in between.

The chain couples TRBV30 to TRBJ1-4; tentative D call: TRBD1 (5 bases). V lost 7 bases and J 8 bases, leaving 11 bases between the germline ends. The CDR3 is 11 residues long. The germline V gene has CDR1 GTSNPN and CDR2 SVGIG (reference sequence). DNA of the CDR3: TGTGCCTCGGATGGGGGGGAAAAACTGTTTTTT. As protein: CASDGGEKLFF.

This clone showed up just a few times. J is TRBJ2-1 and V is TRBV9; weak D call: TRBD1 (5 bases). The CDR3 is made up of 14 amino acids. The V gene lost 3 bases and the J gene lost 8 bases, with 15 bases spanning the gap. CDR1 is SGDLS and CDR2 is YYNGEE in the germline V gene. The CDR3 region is CASSARTFTDEQFF. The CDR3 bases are TGTGCCAGCAGCGCGAGGACATTTACGGATGAGCAGTTCTTC.

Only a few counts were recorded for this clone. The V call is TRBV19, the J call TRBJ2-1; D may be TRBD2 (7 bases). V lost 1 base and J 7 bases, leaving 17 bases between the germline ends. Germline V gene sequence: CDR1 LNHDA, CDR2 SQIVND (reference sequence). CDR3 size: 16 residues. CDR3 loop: CASSIGGRGGINEQFF. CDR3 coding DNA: TGTGCCAGTAGTATAGGTGGCAGGGGAGGGATTAATGAGCAGTTCTTC.

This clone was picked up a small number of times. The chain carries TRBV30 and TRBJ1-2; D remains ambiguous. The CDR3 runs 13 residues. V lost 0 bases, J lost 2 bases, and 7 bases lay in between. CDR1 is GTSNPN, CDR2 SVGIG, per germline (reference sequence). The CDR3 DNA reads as TGTGCCTGGAGTGTGACTGCAAACTATGGCTACACCTTC. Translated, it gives CAWSVTANYGYTF.

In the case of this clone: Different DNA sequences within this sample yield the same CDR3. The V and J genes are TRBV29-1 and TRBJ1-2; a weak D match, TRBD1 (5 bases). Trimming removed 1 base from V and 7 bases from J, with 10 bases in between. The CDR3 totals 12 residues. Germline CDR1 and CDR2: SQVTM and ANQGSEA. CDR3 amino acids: CSVEAGGGGYTF. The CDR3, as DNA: TGCAGCGTTGAAGCGGGGGGGGGTGGCTACACCTTC.

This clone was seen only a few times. The CDR3 DNA sequence: TGTGCCAGCAGCGTAGAGGGGTTTCAAGCGGAGACCCAGTACTTC. Its protein is CASSVEGFQAETQYF. J is TRBJ2-5 and V is TRBV9; D possibly corresponds to TRBD1 (5 bases). The germline V gene has CDR1 SGDLS and CDR2 YYNGEE. The CDR3 is made up of 15 amino acids. Between the trimmed V and J ends, which lost 0 bases and 5 bases, there was a span of 14 bases.

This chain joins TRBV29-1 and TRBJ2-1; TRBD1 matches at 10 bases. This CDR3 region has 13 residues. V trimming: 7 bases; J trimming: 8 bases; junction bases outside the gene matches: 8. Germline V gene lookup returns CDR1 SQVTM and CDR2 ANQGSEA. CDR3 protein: CSAPGQGWHEQFF. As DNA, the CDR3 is TGCAGCGCCCCGGGACAGGGGTGGCATGAGCAGTTCTTC.

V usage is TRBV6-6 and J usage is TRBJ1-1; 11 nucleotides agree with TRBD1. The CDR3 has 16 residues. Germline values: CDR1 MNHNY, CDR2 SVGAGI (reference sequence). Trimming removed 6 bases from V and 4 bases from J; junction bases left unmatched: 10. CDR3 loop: CASRSHGTGGSTEAFF. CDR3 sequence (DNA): TGTGCCAGCAGATCCCACGGGACAGGGGGTAGCACTGAAGCTTTCTTT.

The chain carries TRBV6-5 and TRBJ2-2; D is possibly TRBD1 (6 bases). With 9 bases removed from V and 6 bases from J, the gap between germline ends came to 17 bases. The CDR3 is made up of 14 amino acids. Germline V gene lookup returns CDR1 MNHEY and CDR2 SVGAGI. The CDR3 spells CASRKQGVAGELFF. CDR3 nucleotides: TGTGCCAGTCGGAAACAGGGAGTCGCCGGGGAGCTGTTTTTT.

The CDR3 sequence is CATKGQGGLVAGELFF. CDR3 DNA sequence: TGTGCCACCAAGGGACAGGGAGGATTAGTGGCCGGGGAGCTGTTTTTT. The V gene is TRBV10-3, the J gene TRBJ2-2; TRBD1 aligns across 9 bases. The germline CDR1 and CDR2 sequences are ENHRY and SYGVKD. Trimming took 10 bases from V and 6 from J; bases not matched to a gene: 15. The CDR3 spans 16 residues.

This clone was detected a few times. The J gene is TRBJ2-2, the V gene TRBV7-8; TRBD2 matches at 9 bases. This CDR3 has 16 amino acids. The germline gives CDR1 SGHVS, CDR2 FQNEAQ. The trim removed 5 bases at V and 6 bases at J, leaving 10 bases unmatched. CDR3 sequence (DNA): TGTGCCAGCAGCGTTAGCGGGAGATTGGTAGCCGGGGAGCTGTTTTTT. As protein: CASSVSGRLVAGELFF.

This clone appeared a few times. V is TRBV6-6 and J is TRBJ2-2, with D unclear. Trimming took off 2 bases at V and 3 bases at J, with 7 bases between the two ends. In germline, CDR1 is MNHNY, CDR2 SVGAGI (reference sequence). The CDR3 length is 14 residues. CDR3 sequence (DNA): TGTGCCAGCAGTTACCTCCTCGACACCGGGGAGCTGTTTTTT. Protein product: CASSYLLDTGELFF.

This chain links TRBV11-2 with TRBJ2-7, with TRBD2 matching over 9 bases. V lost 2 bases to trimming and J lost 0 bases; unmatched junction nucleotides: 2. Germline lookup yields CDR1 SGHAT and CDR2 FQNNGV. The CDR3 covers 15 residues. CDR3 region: CASSLSSGVSYEQYF. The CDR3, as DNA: TGTGCCAGCAGCTTATCTAGCGGGGTCTCCTACGAGCAGTACTTC.

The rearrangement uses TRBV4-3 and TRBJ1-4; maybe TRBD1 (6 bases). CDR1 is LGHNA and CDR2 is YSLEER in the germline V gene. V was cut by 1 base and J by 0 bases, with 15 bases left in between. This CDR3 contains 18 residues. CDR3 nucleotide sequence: TGCGCCAGCAGCCAAGTATATAGTCCAGGGGCAACTAATGAAAAACTGTTTTTT. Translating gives CASSQVYSPGATNEKLFF.

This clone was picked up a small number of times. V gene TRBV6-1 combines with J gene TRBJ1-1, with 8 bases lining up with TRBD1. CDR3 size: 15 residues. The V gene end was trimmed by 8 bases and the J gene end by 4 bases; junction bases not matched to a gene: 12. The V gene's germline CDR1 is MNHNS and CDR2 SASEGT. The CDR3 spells CASGRGRLVGTEAFF. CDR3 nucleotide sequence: TGTGCCAGCGGCAGGGGGCGTTTAGTGGGCACTGAAGCTTTCTTT.

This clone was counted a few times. Here the CDR3 reads CASSSGGTAKNIQYF. CDR3 nucleotide sequence: TGTGCCAGCAGTTCAGGGGGCACAGCCAAAAACATTCAGTACTTC. V is TRBV5-4 and J is TRBJ2-4, with 8 nucleotides matching TRBD1. Germline trimming cut 5 bases from V and 0 bases from J; bases unmatched to any gene: 4. CDR3 length: 15 amino acids. The germline CDR1 and CDR2 sequences are SGHNT and YYREEE (reference sequence).

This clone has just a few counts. The CDR3 protein is CASSWTGNQPQHF. Here the CDR3 DNA reads TGTGCCAGCAGTTGGACAGGGAATCAGCCCCAGCATTTT. The rearrangement joins TRBV6-5 to TRBJ1-5; 8 nucleotides match TRBD1. The CDR3 sequence is 13 residues long. Germline V CDR1 and CDR2: MNHEY, SVGAGI. The junction had 0 bases not matched to a gene; V was cut back by 4 bases and J by 4 bases.

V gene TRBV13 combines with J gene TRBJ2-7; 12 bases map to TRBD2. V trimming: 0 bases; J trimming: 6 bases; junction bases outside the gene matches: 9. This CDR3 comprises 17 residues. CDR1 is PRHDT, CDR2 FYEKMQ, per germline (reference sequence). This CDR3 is CASSLGLRTSGAPEQYF. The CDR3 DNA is TGTGCCAGCAGCTTAGGCCTACGGACTAGCGGGGCACCCGAGCAGTACTTC.